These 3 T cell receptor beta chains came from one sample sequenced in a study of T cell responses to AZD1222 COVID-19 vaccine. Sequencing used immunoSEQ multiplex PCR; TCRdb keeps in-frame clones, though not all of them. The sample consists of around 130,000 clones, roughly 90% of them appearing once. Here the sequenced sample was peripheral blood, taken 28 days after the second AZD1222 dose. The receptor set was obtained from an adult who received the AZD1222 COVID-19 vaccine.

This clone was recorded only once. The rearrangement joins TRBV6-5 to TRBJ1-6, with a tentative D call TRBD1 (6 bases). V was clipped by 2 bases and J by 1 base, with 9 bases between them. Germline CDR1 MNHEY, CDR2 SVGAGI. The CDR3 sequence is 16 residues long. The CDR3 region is CASSYTGISYNSPLHF. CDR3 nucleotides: TGTGCCAGCAGTTACACAGGGATATCCTATAATTCACCCCTCCACTTT.

In DNA, the CDR3 is TGTGCCAGCAACGAGTCAGGAAGGAGTGGGAGCACAGATACGCAGTATTTT. Protein sequence: CASNESGRSGSTDTQYF. The V and J genes are TRBV28 and TRBJ2-3; D is undetermined. The V gene's germline CDR1 is MDHEN and CDR2 SYDVKM. This CDR3 is built from 17 residues. Between the trimmed V and J ends, which lost 7 bases and 0 bases, there was a span of 20 bases.

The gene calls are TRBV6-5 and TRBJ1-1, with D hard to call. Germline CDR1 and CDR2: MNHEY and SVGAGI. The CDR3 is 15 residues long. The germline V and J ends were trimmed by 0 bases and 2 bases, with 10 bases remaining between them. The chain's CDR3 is CASSYSTGINTEAFF. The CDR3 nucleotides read TGTGCCAGCAGTTACTCCACTGGCATCAACACTGAAGCTTTCTTT.